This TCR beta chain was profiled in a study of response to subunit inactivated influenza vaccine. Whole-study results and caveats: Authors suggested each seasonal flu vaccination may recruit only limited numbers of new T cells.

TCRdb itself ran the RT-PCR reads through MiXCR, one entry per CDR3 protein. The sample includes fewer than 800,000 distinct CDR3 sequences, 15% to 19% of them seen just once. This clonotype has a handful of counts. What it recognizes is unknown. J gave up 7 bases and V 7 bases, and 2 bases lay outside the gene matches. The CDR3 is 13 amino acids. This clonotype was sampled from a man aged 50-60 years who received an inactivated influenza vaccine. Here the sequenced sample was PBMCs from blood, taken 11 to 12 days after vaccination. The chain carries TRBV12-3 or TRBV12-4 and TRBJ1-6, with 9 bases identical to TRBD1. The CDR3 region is CASIQGANSPLHF. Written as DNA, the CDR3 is TGTGCCAGCATACAGGGGGCCAATTCACCCCTCCACTTT.